This T cell receptor (beta chain) appears in the sequencing data of a study of T cell responses to AZD1222 COVID-19 vaccine. Study-wide background: Analysis merged second doses at about 4 or about 12 weeks.

The V end was cut by 2 bases, the J end by 0 bases, with 4 bases between. The germline CDR1 and CDR2 sequences are MNHEY and SMNVEV (reference sequence). The CDR3 has 14 residues. Measured with immunoSEQ multiplex PCR; TCRdb has only the in-frame clones, and not every one. This sample has 100,000 to 110,000 clones, with 85% to 95% found just once. As to this clone: What it recognizes is unknown. This CDR3 is also generated by other DNA sequences in the sample.

Study results and caveats: Donors were chiefly white British, with a greater number of females, and clonal diversity was perhaps underestimated.

This chain uses TRBV27 with TRBJ2-2; D uncertain. The sequencing used peripheral blood, collected on day 0 of AZD1222 vaccination. This clonotype was obtained from an adult in good health. CDR3 sequence: CASSLGTNTGELFF. The CDR3 coding sequence is TGTGCCAGCAGTTTAGGGACGAACACCGGGGAGCTGTTTTTT.